The rows below give T cell receptor beta chains drawn from one sample of a study of blood T cell repertoires in COVID-19. Libraries were prepared by immunoSEQ multiplex PCR; TCRdb keeps only in-frame clonotypes and omits some of them. The data show around 30,000 clones, roughly 90% seen once. Sequenced input: peripheral blood. The receptors were gathered from a man in his sixties with active COVID-19. Each CDR3 is given with its conserved first and last residue. Fields, in order: V gene, D gene, clone size, J gene, CDR3 protein, CDR3 DNA. D genes are given only for firm matches. Clone sizes are given selectively: once, few, many, or a class where the clone is expanded.

V gene: TRBV7-9; D gene: TRBD1; clone size: .; J gene: TRBJ1-5; CDR3 protein: CASSLYRDRVSNQPQHF; CDR3 DNA: TGTGCCAGCAGCTTATACCGGGACAGGGTTAGCAATCAGCCCCAGCATTTT
V gene: TRBV5-1; D gene: .; clone size: .; J gene: TRBJ1-5; CDR3 protein: CASSPQGSNQPQHF; CDR3 DNA: TGCGCCAGCAGCCCTCAGGGGTCCAATCAGCCCCAGCATTTT
V gene: TRBV4-1; D gene: .; clone size: .; J gene: TRBJ1-2; CDR3 protein: CASSHNREFRGYTF; CDR3 DNA: TGCGCCAGCAGCCACAACAGGGAGTTTCGAGGCTACACCTTC
V gene: TRBV9; D gene: .; clone size: .; J gene: TRBJ2-1; CDR3 protein: CASSVHGGTVEQFF; CDR3 DNA: TGTGCCAGCAGCGTACATGGGGGGACCGTTGAGCAGTTCTTC
V gene: TRBV4-2; D gene: .; clone size: .; J gene: TRBJ1-2; CDR3 protein: CASSQDRGRANGYTF; CDR3 DNA: TGTGCCAGCAGCCAAGATAGAGGCAGGGCCAATGGCTACACCTTC
V gene: TRBV6-5; D gene: TRBD1; clone size: .; J gene: TRBJ2-7; CDR3 protein: CASSFSGTGLYEQYF; CDR3 DNA: TGTGCCAGCAGTTTTTCGGGGACAGGCCTCTACGAGCAGTACTTC
V gene: TRBV27; D gene: .; clone size: .; J gene: TRBJ2-7; CDR3 protein: CASSLSLQGGEQYF; CDR3 DNA: TGTGCCAGCAGTTTATCACTACAGGGTGGTGAGCAGTACTTC
V gene: TRBV5-1; D gene: .; clone size: .; J gene: TRBJ2-3; CDR3 protein: CASSRGAGPSTDTQYF; CDR3 DNA: TGCGCCAGCAGTCGCGGGGCGGGGCCTAGCACAGATACGCAGTATTTT
V gene: TRBV10-3; D gene: TRBD2; clone size: .; J gene: TRBJ2-1; CDR3 protein: CAISEASGGARINEQFF; CDR3 DNA: TGTGCCATCAGTGAGGCCAGCGGGGGTGCTCGTATCAATGAGCAGTTCTTC
V gene: TRBV7-8; D gene: .; clone size: .; J gene: TRBJ2-7; CDR3 protein: CASSLAQATYEQYF; CDR3 DNA: TGTGCCAGCAGCTTAGCACAGGCCACCTACGAGCAGTACTTC
V gene: TRBV7-3; D gene: .; clone size: .; J gene: TRBJ2-1; CDR3 protein: CASSLGGSNEQFF; CDR3 DNA: TGTGCCAGCAGCTTAGGAGGGAGCAATGAGCAGTTCTTC
V gene: TRBV7-3; D gene: TRBD2; clone size: .; J gene: TRBJ2-3; CDR3 protein: CASSSTSGVFTDTQYF; CDR3 DNA: TGTGCCAGCAGCTCGACTAGCGGGGTCTTCACAGATACGCAGTATTTT
V gene: TRBV4-1; D gene: TRBD1; clone size: few; J gene: TRBJ2-7; CDR3 protein: CASSQHRTGNNEQYF; CDR3 DNA: TGCGCCAGCAGCCAGCACCGGACAGGGAATAACGAGCAGTACTTC
V gene: TRBV27; D gene: TRBD2; clone size: once; J gene: TRBJ2-3; CDR3 protein: CASSPAGLMGGTDTQYF; CDR3 DNA: TGTGCCAGCTCTCCGGCGGGACTAATGGGCGGCACAGATACGCAGTATTTT
V gene: TRBV29-1; D gene: .; clone size: .; J gene: TRBJ2-1; CDR3 protein: CSVAHRTVYNEQFF; CDR3 DNA: TGCAGCGTTGCACATAGGACAGTCTACAATGAGCAGTTCTTC
V gene: TRBV7-3; D gene: TRBD1; clone size: .; J gene: TRBJ2-7; CDR3 protein: CASSLTGTGGYEQYF; CDR3 DNA: TGTGCCAGCAGCTTAACCGGGACAGGGGGCTACGAGCAGTACTTC
V gene: TRBV10-3; D gene: TRBD1; clone size: .; J gene: TRBJ1-2; CDR3 protein: CAISELNKQGAYGYTF; CDR3 DNA: TGTGCCATCAGTGAGTTAAACAAACAGGGGGCCTATGGCTACACCTTC
V gene: TRBV5-5; D gene: TRBD2; clone size: .; J gene: TRBJ2-2; CDR3 protein: CASSVRTSGVAGELFF; CDR3 DNA: TGTGCCAGCAGCGTCCGGACTAGCGGGGTCGCCGGGGAGCTGTTTTTT